These 21 T cell receptor beta chains came from one sample sequenced in a study of blood T cell repertoires in COVID-19. Measured with immunoSEQ multiplex PCR; TCRdb has only the in-frame clones, and not every one. The table lists about 320,000 clones, more than 75% of them singletons. Sequencing input: peripheral blood. The receptors were gathered from a woman aged 50 to 60 with acute or convalescent COVID-19.

The table lists this clone with a count of one. V usage is TRBV19 and J usage is TRBJ2-1; TRBD2 agrees at 12 bases. CDR3 size: 16 residues. V shed 6 bases and J 9 bases; nucleotides not matched to a gene: 12. The germline V gene encodes CDR1 LNHDA and CDR2 SQIVND (reference sequence). The CDR3 here is CASSRTSGASRGEQFF. The CDR3 DNA sequence: TGTGCCAGTAGCCGGACTAGCGGGGCCTCCAGGGGTGAGCAGTTCTTC.

Here the CDR3 reads CASSQGGSFLNTEAFF. The CDR3 bases are TGTGCCAGCAGCCAAGGCGGGTCTTTCCTGAACACTGAAGCTTTCTTT. This chain connects TRBV5-5 to TRBJ1-1; D is ambiguous. Germline CDR1 and CDR2: SGHKS and YYEKEE (reference sequence). The CDR3 spans 16 residues. V was cut by 4 bases and J by 0 bases, with 16 bases left in between.

The rearrangement uses TRBV7-2 and TRBJ1-2, with a weak D call TRBD1 (6 bases). The CDR3 consists of 15 residues. Germline V gives CDR1 SGHTA, CDR2 FQGNSA. Trimming cost V 1 base and J 11 bases, with 20 bases left between them. The CDR3 reads CASSLVSGQPSTYTF. In nucleotides, the CDR3 is TGTGCCAGCAGCTTAGTTTCTGGACAGCCCTCCACTTACACCTTC.

The J gene is TRBJ2-7, the V gene TRBV11-2, with D maybe TRBD2 (6 bases). Trimming left V 1 base short and J 8 bases short, with 12 bases between. Per the germline V gene, CDR1 is SGHAT and CDR2 is FQNNGV. The CDR3 has 13 amino acids. CDR3: CASSLVVSGQQYF. Written as DNA, the CDR3 is TGTGCCAGCAGCTTAGTCGTCAGCGGGCAGCAGTACTTC.

The genes are TRBV21-1 and TRBJ1-3; the table's D call, TRBD1, has no DNA check behind it. TRBV21-1 is designated a pseudogene. The CDR3 is 15 amino acids. The CDR3, as DNA: TGTGCCAGCAGCACGGCAGGGCACAATGGAAACACCATATATTTT. Translating it yields CASSTAGHNGNTIYF.

The rearrangement joins TRBV7-8 to TRBJ2-1; TRBD2 matches at 14 bases. Germline-derived CDR1 and CDR2 are SGHVS and FQNEAQ. CDR3 size: 18 residues. Trimming at V came to 4 bases and at J to 2 bases, leaving 7 bases not matched to a gene. CDR3 in DNA: TGTGCCAGCAGCTCCGGACTAGCGGGAGGTAGTCCCTACAATGAGCAGTTCTTC. Amino acid sequence: CASSSGLAGGSPYNEQFF.

The chain has TRBV28 and TRBJ1-5; D not certain. V lost 7 bases and J 0 bases, leaving 19 bases between the germline ends. CDR1 MDHEN and CDR2 SYDVKM come from the germline V gene. This CDR3 contains 17 residues. The CDR3 loop is CASNLLDGKISNQPQHF. The DNA for the CDR3 is TGTGCCAGCAACCTACTGGACGGGAAAATTAGCAATCAGCCCCAGCATTTT.

This rearrangement joins TRBV19 to TRBJ1-5, with 9 positions matching TRBD1. The CDR3 spans 15 residues. Germline lookup yields CDR1 LNHDA and CDR2 SQIVND (reference sequence). Losses at the gene ends were 6 bases for V and 6 bases for J; bases not matched to a gene: 9. This chain's CDR3 is CASSSTGGFFQPQHF. The CDR3 DNA reads TGTGCCAGTAGCTCCACAGGGGGCTTTTTTCAGCCCCAGCATTTT.

This chain links TRBV4-3 with TRBJ2-2; 9 nucleotides match TRBD2. The germline V gene encodes CDR1 LGHNA and CDR2 YSLEER. This CDR3 has 15 amino acids. Unmatched junction bases numbered 5, after V lost 3 bases and J lost 6 bases. For the CDR3, the DNA is TGCGCCAGCAGCCAGGGACTAGCCACTCCCGGGGAGCTGTTTTTT. Translating gives CASSQGLATPGELFF.

The rearrangement uses TRBV18 and TRBJ2-3; no firm D call. V lost 6 bases and J 0 bases, leaving 13 bases between the germline ends. This CDR3 region has 15 residues. In germline, CDR1 is KGHSH, CDR2 LQKENI. CDR3 DNA sequence: TGTGCCAGCTCGCCTACCTTAGTGAGCACAGATACGCAGTATTTT. Translating gives CASSPTLVSTDTQYF.

The chain uses TRBV27 and TRBJ2-3; 13 bases align to TRBD2. V lost 4 bases and J lost 0; bases outside the gene matches: 1. The CDR3 extends over 16 amino acids. The germline V gene has CDR1 MNHEY and CDR2 SMNVEV (reference sequence). CDR3 in amino acids: CASSSGLAGSTDTQYF. In nucleotides, the CDR3 is TGTGCCAGCAGTTCGGGACTAGCGGGAAGCACAGATACGCAGTATTTT.

The chain couples TRBV7-2 to TRBJ2-1, with 8 bases fitting TRBD2. The CDR3 is 15 residues long. The germline V gene has CDR1 SGHTA and CDR2 FQGNSA. The V segment lost 3 bases and the J segment 2 bases; nucleotides outside the gene matches: 3. Here the CDR3 reads CASSLLSGTYNEQFF. The CDR3 bases are TGTGCCAGCAGCTTGCTTAGCGGGACCTACAATGAGCAGTTCTTC.

This clone was observed once. The chain joins TRBV5-5 to TRBJ1-3; 8 nucleotides line up with TRBD1. V gave up 6 bases and J gave up 0 bases; unmatched junction bases: 11. The CDR3 runs to 17 residues. In germline, CDR1 is SGHKS, CDR2 YYEKEE (reference sequence). CDR3 loop: CASNILTGTGSGNTIYF. The DNA of the CDR3 is TGTGCCAGCAACATCTTGACCGGGACAGGCTCTGGAAACACCATATATTTT.

V is TRBV29-1 and J is TRBJ2-5; 7 positions agree with TRBD2. With 1 base clipped from V and 4 bases from J, the junction kept 12 bases outside the gene matches. This CDR3 is 16 amino acids long. Germline lookup yields CDR1 SQVTM and CDR2 ANQGSEA. CDR3 nucleotide sequence: TGCAGCGTTGAAGTCCAACTAGCGTGGATGGGAGAGACCCAGTACTTC. Its translation: CSVEVQLAWMGETQYF. The whole variable domain, remainder taken from reference TRBV29-1 and TRBJ2-5, is SAVISQKPSRDICQRGTSLTIQCQVDSQVTMMFWYRQQPGQSLTLIATANQGSEATYESGFVIDKFPISRPNLTFSTLTVSNMSPEDSSIYLCSVEVQLAWMGETQYFGPGTRLLVL.

The J gene is TRBJ1-1, the V gene TRBV27, with 8 positions matching TRBD1. Per germline, CDR1 MNHEY and CDR2 SMNVEV (reference sequence). Trimming took 5 bases from V and 3 from J; bases not matched to a gene: 11. The CDR3 spans 16 residues. Written as DNA, the CDR3 is TGTGCCAGCAGTCCTTGGGACAGGACCCATGACACTGAAGCTTTCTTT. It is translated as CASSPWDRTHDTEAFF.

The CDR3 DNA reads as TGTGCCAGCAGTGAAGGAGGGATGTCGGAGACCCAGTACTTC. This gives the protein CASSEGGMSETQYF. The chain employs TRBV6-1 and TRBJ2-5; possible D gene TRBD2, 5 bases. Germline V gene lookup returns CDR1 MNHNS and CDR2 SASEGT. The CDR3 has 14 amino acids. With 1 base removed from V and 5 bases from J, the gap between germline ends came to 11 bases.

The gene calls are TRBV7-3 and TRBJ2-2; D remains ambiguous. Trimming removed 5 bases at V and 3 bases at J, with 4 bases between. The CDR3 is 12 residues long. Germline V gene lookup returns CDR1 SGHTA and CDR2 FQGTGA. This CDR3 reads CASSRDTGELFF. Written as DNA, the CDR3 is TGTGCCAGCAGCCGGGACACCGGGGAGCTGTTTTTT. Supplemented by reference TRBV7-3 and TRBJ2-2, the full variable domain reads GAGVSQTPSNKVTEKGKYVELRCDPISGHTALYWYRQSLGQGPEFLIYFQGTGAADDSGLPNDRFFAVRPEGSVSTLKIQRTERGDSAVYLCASSRDTGELFFGEGSRLTVL.

This chain links TRBV5-1 with TRBJ2-7; TRBD2 aligns across 9 bases. With 1 base clipped from V and 2 bases from J, the junction kept 1 base outside the gene matches. CDR3 length: 14 residues. Germline values: CDR1 SGHRS, CDR2 YFSETQ. CDR3 protein: CASSLSSGTYEQYF. Written as DNA, the CDR3 is TGCGCCAGCAGCTTGTCTAGCGGGACCTACGAGCAGTACTTC.

CDR3: CASAAGHYEQYF. The CDR3 nucleotides are TGCGCCAGCGCGGCAGGGCATTACGAGCAGTACTTC. The chain combines TRBV5-1 with TRBJ2-7; the D gene is possibly TRBD1 (5 bases). The CDR3 runs to 12 residues. V was clipped by 7 bases and J by 4 bases, with 12 bases between them. Germline-derived CDR1 and CDR2 are SGHRS and YFSETQ.

This sequence joins TRBV29-1 and TRBJ2-7, with D possibly being TRBD2 (6 bases). The CDR3 runs 16 residues. The germline gives CDR1 SQVTM, CDR2 ANQGSEA. V gave up 1 base and J gave up 5 bases, with 21 bases separating them. The CDR3 spells CSVEVRAGRRVDEQYF. The CDR3 DNA reads as TGCAGCGTTGAAGTTAGGGCCGGGAGACGGGTCGACGAGCAGTACTTC.

The CDR3 nucleotides are TGTGCCAGCAAGGGGGTGGTGAATGAAAAACTGTTTTTT. It yields the protein CASKGVVNEKLFF. The V call is TRBV2, the J call TRBJ1-4; D might be TRBD1 (6 bases). Deletions cut 7 bases from V and 5 bases from J, with 11 bases between. The CDR3 is made up of 13 amino acids. CDR1 is SNHLY, CDR2 FYNNEI, per germline. Variable domain in full (rest from reference TRBV2 and TRBJ1-4): EPEVTQTPSHQVTQMGQEVILRCVPISNHLYFYWYRQILGQKVEFLVSFYNNEISEKSEIFDDQFSVERPDGSNFTLKIRSTKLEDSAMYFCASKGVVNEKLFFGSGTQLSVL.